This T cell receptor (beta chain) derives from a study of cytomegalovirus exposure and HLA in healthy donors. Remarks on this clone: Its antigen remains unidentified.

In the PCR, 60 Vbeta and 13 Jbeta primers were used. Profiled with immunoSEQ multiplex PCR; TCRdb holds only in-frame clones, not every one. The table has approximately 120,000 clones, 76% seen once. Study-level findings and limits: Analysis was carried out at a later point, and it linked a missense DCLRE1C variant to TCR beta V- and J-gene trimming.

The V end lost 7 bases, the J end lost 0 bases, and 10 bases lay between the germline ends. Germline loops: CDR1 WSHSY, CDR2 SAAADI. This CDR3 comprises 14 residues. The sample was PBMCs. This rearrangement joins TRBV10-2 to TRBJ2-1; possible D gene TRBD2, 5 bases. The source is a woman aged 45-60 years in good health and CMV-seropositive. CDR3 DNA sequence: TGCGCCAGCAAGGACTGGAGCTCCTACAATGAGCAGTTCTTC. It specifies CASKDWSSYNEQFF.